The next 5 T cell receptor beta chains were all read from a single sample in a study of blood T cell repertoires in COVID-19. The protocol was immunoSEQ multiplex PCR, while the TCRdb copy is restricted to in-frame clones and leaves out a portion. The sample contains approximately 250,000 clones, about 86% of which appear only once. Sequences were obtained from peripheral blood. These receptors were obtained from a man aged 25 to 40 with active or convalescent COVID-19.

This chain joins TRBV5-4 and TRBJ2-7; D remains ambiguous. Trimming removed 3 bases from V and 6 bases from J, with 13 bases in between. Germline CDR1 reads SGHNT; CDR2 reads YYREEE (reference sequence). The CDR3 loop spans 13 amino acids. The CDR3 sequence is CASSSEAIPEQYF. In DNA, the CDR3 is TGTGCCAGCAGCTCCGAGGCTATACCCGAGCAGTACTTC.

The genes are TRBV13 and TRBJ2-3; 11 bases fit TRBD2. V lost 5 bases to trimming and J lost 11 bases; unmatched junction nucleotides: 12. CDR1 is PRHDT and CDR2 is FYEKMQ in the germline V gene (reference sequence). The CDR3 extends over 15 amino acids. The CDR3 loop is CASSQRLAGSIGQYF. The CDR3 region has the DNA TGTGCCAGCAGCCAAAGACTAGCGGGGAGTATAGGGCAGTATTTT.

The V and J genes are TRBV5-1 and TRBJ2-2; a weak D match, TRBD1 (6 bases). CDR3 length equals 16 residues. V shed 3 bases and J shed 6 bases, with 18 bases lying between them. The V gene's germline CDR1 is SGHRS and CDR2 YFSETQ. CDR3 coding DNA: TGCGCCAGCAGCTCGCTGGCAGGGGTAACGGCCGGGGAGCTGTTTTTT. It specifies CASSSLAGVTAGELFF.

The J gene is TRBJ1-5, the V gene TRBV2; 12 bases are a match to TRBD1. The V and J ends lost 5 bases and 7 bases, in that order; junction bases with no gene match: 6. This CDR3 is built from 15 residues. Germline V CDR1 and CDR2: SNHLY, FYNNEI. The CDR3 DNA is TGTGCCAGCAGTAAGGGACAGGGGGCGACCCAGCCCCAGCATTTT. It encodes CASSKGQGATQPQHF.

This chain uses TRBV15 with TRBJ2-7, with a tentative D call TRBD1 (5 bases). CDR3 length: 15 amino acids. Germline CDR1 is LNHNV and CDR2 is YYDKDF (reference sequence). Trimming removed 3 bases from V and 1 base from J, with 13 bases in between. In DNA, the CDR3 is TGTGCCACCAGCAGGTCTAGGACACGATCCTACGAGCAGTACTTC. Its translation is CATSRSRTRSYEQYF.